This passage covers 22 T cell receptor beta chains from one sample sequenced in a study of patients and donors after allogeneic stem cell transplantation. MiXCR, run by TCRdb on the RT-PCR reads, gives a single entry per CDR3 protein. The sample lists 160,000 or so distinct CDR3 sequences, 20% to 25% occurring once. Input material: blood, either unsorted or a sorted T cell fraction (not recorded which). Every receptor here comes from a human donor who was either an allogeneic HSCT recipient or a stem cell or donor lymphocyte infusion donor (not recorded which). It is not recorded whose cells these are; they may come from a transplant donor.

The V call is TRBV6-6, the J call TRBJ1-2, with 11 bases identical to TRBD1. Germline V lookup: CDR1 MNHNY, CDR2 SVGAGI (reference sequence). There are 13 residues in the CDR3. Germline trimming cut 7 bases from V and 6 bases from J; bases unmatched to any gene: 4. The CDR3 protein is CASKGTGGDGYTF. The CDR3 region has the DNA TGTGCCAGCAAAGGGACAGGGGGAGATGGCTACACCTTC.

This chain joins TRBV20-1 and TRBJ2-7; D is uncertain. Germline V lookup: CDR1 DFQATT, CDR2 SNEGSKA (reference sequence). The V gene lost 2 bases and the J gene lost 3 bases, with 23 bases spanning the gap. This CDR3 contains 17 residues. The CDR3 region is CSARSPPTGLANYEQYF. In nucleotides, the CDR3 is TGCAGTGCTAGATCCCCACCGACCGGGCTTGCAAACTACGAGCAGTACTTC.

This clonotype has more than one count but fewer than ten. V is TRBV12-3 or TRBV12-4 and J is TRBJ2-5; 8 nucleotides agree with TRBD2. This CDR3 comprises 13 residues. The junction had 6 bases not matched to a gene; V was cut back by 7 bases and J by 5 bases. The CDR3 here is CASTSGGVETQYF. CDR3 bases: TGTGCCAGCACCAGCGGGGGAGTCGAGACCCAGTACTTC.

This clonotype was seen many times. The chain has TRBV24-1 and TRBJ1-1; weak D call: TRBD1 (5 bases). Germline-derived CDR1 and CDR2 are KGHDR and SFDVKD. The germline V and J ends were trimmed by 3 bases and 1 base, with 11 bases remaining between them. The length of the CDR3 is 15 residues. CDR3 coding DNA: TGTGCCACCAGTGATCCCAGGGCAGAGAACACTGAAGCTTTCTTT. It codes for CATSDPRAENTEAFF.

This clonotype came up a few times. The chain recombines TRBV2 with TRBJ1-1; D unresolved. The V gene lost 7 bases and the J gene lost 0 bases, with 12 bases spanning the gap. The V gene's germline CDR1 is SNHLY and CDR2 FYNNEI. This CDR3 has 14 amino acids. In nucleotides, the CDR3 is TGTGCCAGCATATTCCGGAAGATGAACACTGAAGCTTTCTTT. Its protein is CASIFRKMNTEAFF.

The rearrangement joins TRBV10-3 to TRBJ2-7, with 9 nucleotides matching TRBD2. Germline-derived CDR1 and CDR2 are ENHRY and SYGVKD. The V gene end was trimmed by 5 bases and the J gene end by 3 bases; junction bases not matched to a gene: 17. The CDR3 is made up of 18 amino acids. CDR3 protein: CAISSSGLAGWYLYEQYF. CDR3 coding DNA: TGTGCCATCAGTTCATCTGGGCTAGCGGGATGGTATCTCTACGAGCAGTACTTC.

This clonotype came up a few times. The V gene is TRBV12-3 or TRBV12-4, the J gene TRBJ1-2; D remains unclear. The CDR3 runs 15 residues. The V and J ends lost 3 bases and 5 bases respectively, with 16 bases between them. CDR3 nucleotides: TGTGCCAGCAGTTTGGCGTTGGGTTTAGGATATGGCTACACCTTC. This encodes CASSLALGLGYGYTF.

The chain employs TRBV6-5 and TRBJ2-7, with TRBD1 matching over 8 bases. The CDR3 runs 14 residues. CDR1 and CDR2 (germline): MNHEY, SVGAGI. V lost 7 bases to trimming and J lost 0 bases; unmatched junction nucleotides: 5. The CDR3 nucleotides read TGTGCCAGCACTCGGACAGGGAGCTCCTACGAGCAGTACTTC. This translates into CASTRTGSSYEQYF.

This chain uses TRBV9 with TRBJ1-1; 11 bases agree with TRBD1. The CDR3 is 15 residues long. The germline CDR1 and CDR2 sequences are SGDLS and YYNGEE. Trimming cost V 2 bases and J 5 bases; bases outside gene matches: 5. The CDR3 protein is CASSVSGQGDTEAFF. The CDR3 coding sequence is TGTGCCAGCAGCGTGTCGGGACAGGGGGATACTGAAGCTTTCTTT.

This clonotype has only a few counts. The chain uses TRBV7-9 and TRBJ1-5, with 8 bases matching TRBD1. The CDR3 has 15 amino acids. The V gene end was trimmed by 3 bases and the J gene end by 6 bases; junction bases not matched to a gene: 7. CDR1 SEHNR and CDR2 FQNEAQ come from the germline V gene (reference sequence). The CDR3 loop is CASSFGQGAIQPQHF. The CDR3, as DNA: TGTGCCAGCAGCTTTGGCCAGGGGGCTATTCAGCCCCAGCATTTT.

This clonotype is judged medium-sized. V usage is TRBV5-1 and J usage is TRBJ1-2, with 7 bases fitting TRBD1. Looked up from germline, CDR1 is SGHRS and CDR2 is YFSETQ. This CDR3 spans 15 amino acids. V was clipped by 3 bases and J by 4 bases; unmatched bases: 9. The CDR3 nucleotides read TGCGCCAGCAGCTCTGAGCCCGGGACAGCCTATGGCTACACCTTC. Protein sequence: CASSSEPGTAYGYTF.

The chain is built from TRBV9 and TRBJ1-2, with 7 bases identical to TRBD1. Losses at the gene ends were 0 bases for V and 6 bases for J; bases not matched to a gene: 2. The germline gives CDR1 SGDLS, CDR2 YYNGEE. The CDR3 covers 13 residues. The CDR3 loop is CASSVGGGHGYTF. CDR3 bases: TGTGCCAGCAGCGTAGGAGGGGGCCATGGCTACACCTTC.

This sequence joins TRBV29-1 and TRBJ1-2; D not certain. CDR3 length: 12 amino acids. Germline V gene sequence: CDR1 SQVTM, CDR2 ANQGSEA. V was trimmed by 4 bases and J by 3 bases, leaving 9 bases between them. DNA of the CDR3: TGCAGCGTTGGAGGGTTGGACTATGGCTACACCTTC. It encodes CSVGGLDYGYTF.

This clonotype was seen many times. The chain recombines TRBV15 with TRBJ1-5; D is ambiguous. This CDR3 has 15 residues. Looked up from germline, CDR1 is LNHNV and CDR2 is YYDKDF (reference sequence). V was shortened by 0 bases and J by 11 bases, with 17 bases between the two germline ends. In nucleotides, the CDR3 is TGTGCCACCAGCAGAGATCACAGCCTTTTACGGGCCCAGCATTTT. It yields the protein CATSRDHSLLRAQHF. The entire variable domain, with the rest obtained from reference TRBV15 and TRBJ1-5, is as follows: DAMVIQNPRYQVTQFGKPVTLSCSQTLNHNVMYWYQQKSSQAPKLLFHYYDKDFNNEADTPDNFQSRRPNTSFCFLDIRSPGLGDTAMYLCATSRDHSLLRAQHFGDGTRLSIL.

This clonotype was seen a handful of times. The CDR3 loop reads CSALNRGTDTQYF. CDR3 bases: TGCAGTGCTCTAAATCGCGGCACAGATACGCAGTATTTT. V usage is TRBV20-1 and J usage is TRBJ2-3; the D is unclear. Germline CDR1 is DFQATT and CDR2 is SNEGSKA (reference sequence). Trimming removed 5 bases from V and 1 base from J, with 10 bases in between. This CDR3 comprises 13 residues.

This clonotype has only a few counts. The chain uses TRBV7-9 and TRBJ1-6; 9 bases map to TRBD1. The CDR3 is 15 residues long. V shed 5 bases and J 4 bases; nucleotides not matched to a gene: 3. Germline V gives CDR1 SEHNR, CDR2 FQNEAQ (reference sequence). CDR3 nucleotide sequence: TGTGCCAGCAGCGGTGGACAGGGGTATAATTCACCCCTCCACTTT. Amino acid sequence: CASSGGQGYNSPLHF.

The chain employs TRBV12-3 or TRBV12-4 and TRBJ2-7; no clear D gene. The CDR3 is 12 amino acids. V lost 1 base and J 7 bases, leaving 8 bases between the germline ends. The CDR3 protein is CASSLGHPEQYF. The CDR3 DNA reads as TGTGCCAGCAGTTTAGGACACCCAGAGCAGTACTTC.

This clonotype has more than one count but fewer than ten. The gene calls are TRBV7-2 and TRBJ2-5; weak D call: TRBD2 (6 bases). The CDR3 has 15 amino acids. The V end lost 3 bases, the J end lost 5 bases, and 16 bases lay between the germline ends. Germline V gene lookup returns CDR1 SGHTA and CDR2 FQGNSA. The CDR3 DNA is TGTGCCAGCAGCTTGGAGGGGTTGCTTTTGGAGACCCAGTACTTC. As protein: CASSLEGLLLETQYF.

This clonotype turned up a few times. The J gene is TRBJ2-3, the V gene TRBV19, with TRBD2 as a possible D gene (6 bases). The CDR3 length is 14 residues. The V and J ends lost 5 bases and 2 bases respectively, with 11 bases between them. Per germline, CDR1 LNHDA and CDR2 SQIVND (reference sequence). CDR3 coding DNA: TGTGCCAGTAGTCGGGACTCACTCACAGATACGCAGTATTTT. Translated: CASSRDSLTDTQYF.

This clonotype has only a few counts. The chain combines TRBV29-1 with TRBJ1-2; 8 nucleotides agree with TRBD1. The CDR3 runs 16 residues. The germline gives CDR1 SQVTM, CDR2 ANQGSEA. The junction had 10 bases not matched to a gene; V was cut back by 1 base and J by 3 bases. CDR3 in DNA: TGCAGCGTTGAAGGTCAACTCAAACAGGGGGACTATGGCTACACCTTC. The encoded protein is CSVEGQLKQGDYGYTF.

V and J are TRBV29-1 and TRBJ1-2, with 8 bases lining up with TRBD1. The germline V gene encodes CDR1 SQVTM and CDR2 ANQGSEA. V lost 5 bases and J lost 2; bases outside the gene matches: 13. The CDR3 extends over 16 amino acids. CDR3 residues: CSVTTGRGPLNYGYTF. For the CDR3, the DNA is TGCAGCGTTACTACGGGCAGGGGGCCTCTCAACTATGGCTACACCTTC. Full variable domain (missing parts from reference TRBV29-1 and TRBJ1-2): SAVISQKPSRDICQRGTSLTIQCQVDSQVTMMFWYRQQPGQSLTLIATANQGSEATYESGFVIDKFPISRPNLTFSTLTVSNMSPEDSSIYLCSVTTGRGPLNYGYTFGSGTRLTVV.

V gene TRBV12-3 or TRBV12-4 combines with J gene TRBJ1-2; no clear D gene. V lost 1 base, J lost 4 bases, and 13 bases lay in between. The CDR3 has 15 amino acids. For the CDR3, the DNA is TGTGCCAGCAGTTTAGATCCCGGCGGTAGCTATGGCTACACCTTC. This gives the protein CASSLDPGGSYGYTF.